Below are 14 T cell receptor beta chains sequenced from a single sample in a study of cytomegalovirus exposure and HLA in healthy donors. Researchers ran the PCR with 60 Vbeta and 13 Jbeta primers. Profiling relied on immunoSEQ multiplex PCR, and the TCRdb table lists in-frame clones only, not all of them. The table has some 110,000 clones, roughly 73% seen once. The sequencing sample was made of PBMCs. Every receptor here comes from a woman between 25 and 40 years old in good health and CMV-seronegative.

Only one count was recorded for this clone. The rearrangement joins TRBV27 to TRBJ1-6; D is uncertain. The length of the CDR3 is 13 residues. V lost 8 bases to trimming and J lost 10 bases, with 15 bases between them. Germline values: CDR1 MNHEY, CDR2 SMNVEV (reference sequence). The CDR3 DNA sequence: TGTGCCAGCCGTACAGTGTACTCCTCACCCCTCCACTTT. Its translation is CASRTVYSSPLHF.

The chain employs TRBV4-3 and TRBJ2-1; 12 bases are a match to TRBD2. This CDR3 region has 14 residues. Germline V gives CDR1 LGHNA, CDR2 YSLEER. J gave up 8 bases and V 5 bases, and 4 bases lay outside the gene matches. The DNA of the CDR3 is TGCGCCAGCAGCTCCGGACTAGCGGGGTATGAGCAGTTCTTC. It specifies CASSSGLAGYEQFF.

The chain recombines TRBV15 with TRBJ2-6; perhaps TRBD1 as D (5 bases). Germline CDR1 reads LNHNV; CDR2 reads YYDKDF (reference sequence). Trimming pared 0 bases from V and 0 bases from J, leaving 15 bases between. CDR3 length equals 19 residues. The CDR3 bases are TGTGCCACCAGCAGAGATCGCAGGGTATTGAGCTCTGGGGCCAACGTCCTGACTTTC. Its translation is CATSRDRRVLSSGANVLTF. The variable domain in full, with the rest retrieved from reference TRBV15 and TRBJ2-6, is DAMVIQNPRYQVTQFGKPVTLSCSQTLNHNVMYWYQQKSSQAPKLLFHYYDKDFNNEADTPDNFQSRRPNTSFCFLDIRSPGLGDTAMYLCATSRDRRVLSSGANVLTFGAGSRLTVL.

CDR3 nucleotides: TGTGCCAGCTCACCACCCGGGACAGGGGGCTCCCCTAACTATGGCTACACCTTC. Translating it yields CASSPPGTGGSPNYGYTF. The V and J genes are TRBV18 and TRBJ1-2; 12 bases are a match to TRBD1. With V trimmed by 0 bases and J by 0 bases, 5 bases remained unmatched. The CDR3 covers 18 residues. CDR1 is KGHSH and CDR2 is LQKENI in the germline V gene. The complete variable domain, with remaining parts taken from reference TRBV18 and TRBJ1-2, reads NAGVMQNPRHLVRRRGQEARLRCSPMKGHSHVYWYRQLPEEGLKFMVYLQKENIIDESGMPKERFSAEFPKEGPSILRIQQVVRGDSAAYFCASSPPGTGGSPNYGYTFGSGTRLTVV.

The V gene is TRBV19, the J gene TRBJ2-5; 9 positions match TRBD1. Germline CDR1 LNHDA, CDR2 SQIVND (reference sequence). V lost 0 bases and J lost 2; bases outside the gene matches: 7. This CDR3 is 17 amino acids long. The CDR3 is CASSIDRGTGIQETQYF. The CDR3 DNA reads TGTGCCAGTAGTATAGATCGCGGGACAGGGATTCAAGAGACCCAGTACTTC.

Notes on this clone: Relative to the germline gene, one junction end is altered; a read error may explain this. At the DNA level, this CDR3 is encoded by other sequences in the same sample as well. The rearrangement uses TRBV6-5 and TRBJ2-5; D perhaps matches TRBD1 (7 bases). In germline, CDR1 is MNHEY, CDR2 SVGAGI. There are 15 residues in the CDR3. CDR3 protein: CASAIQGTGQETQYF. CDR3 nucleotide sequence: TGCGCCAGCGCCATACAGGGGACTGGACAAGAGACCCAGTACTTC.

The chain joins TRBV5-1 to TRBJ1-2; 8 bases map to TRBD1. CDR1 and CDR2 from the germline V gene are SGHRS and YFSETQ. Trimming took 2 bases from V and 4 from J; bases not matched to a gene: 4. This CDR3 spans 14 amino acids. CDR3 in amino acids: CASSLGQGGYGYTF. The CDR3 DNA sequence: TGCGCCAGCAGCTTAGGACAGGGCGGCTATGGCTACACCTTC.

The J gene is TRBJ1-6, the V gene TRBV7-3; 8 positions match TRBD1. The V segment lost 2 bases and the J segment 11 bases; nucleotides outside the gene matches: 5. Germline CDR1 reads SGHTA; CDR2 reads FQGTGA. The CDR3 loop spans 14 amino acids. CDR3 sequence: CASSLGTGGAPLHF. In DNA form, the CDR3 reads TGTGCCAGCAGCTTAGGGACAGGTGGGGCACCCCTCCACTTT.

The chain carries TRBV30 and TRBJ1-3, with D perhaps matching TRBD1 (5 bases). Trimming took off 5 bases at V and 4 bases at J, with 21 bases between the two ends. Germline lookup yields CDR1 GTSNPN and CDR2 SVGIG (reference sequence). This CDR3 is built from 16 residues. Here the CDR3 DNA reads TGTGCCTGGGAGCAACCCCCGATCCCAGGGGGAAACACCATATATTTT. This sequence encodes CAWEQPPIPGGNTIYF.

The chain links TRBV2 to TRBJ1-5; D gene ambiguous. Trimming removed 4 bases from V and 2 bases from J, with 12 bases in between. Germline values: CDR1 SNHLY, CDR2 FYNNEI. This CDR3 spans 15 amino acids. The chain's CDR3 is CASSGALRGNQPQHF. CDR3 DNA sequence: TGTGCCAGCAGTGGGGCCCTGAGGGGCAATCAGCCCCAGCATTTT.

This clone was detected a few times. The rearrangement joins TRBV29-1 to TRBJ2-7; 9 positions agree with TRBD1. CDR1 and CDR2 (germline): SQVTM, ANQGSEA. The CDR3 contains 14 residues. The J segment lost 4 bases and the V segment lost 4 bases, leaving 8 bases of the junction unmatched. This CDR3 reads CSVALGQGSYEQYF. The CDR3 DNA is TGCAGCGTTGCCCTGGGACAGGGTTCTTACGAGCAGTACTTC.

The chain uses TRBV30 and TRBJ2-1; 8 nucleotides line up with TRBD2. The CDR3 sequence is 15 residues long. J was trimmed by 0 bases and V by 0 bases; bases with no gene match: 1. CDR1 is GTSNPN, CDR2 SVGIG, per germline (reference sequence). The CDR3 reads CAWSVSGNSYNEQFF. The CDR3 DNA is TGTGCCTGGAGTGTTAGCGGGAACTCCTACAATGAGCAGTTCTTC.

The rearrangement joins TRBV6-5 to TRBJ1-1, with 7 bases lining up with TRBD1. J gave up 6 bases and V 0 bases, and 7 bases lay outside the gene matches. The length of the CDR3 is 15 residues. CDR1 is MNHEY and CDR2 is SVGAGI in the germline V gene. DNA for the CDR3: TGTGCCAGCAGTTACTCGAACAGGGGCTTGGCTGAAGCTTTCTTT. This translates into CASSYSNRGLAEAFF.

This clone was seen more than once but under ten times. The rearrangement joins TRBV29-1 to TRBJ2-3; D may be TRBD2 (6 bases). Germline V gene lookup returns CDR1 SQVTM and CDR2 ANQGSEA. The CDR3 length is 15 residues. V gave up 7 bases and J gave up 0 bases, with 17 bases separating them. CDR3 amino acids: CSAPLGRGSTDTQYF. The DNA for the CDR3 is TGCAGCGCCCCCCTGGGACGGGGGAGCACAGATACGCAGTATTTT.